The 32 T cell receptor beta chains presented below share a single source sample, sequenced in a study of cytomegalovirus exposure and HLA in healthy donors. Use of 60 Vbeta and 13 Jbeta primers characterized the PCR. Measured with immunoSEQ multiplex PCR; TCRdb has only the in-frame clones, and not every one. The listing records about 53,000 clones. Sequenced input: PBMCs. The receptor set was obtained from a woman younger than 30 in good health and CMV-seronegative.

V gene TRBV2 combines with J gene TRBJ2-5; 15 bases map to TRBD2. Trimming took 11 bases from V and 3 from J; bases not matched to a gene: 4. Germline CDR1 and CDR2: SNHLY and FYNNEI. The CDR3 extends over 14 amino acids. The CDR3, as DNA: TGTGCCGGGGGACTAGCGGGAGGTGAAGAGACCCAGTACTTC. Protein sequence: CAGGLAGGEETQYF. Full variable domain (outside the CDR3, taken from reference TRBV2 and TRBJ2-5): EPEVTQTPSHQVTQMGQEVILRCVPISNHLYFYWYRQILGQKVEFLVSFYNNEISEKSEIFDDQFSVERPDGSNFTLKIRSTKLEDSAMYFCAGGLAGGEETQYFGPGTRLLVL.

The rearrangement uses TRBV5-1 and TRBJ2-5; 10 positions agree with TRBD2. V lost 1 base, J lost 4 bases, and 4 bases stayed unmatched. This CDR3 has 15 residues. The germline V gene has CDR1 SGHRS and CDR2 YFSETQ. The CDR3 region is CASSLFPSGRETQYF. In nucleotides, the CDR3 is TGCGCCAGCAGCTTGTTCCCTAGCGGGAGAGAGACCCAGTACTTC.

The chain recombines TRBV18 with TRBJ2-7; TRBD2 agrees at 7 bases. CDR3 size: 13 residues. The V gene end was trimmed by 6 bases and the J gene end by 2 bases; junction bases not matched to a gene: 4. Germline assignment: CDR1 KGHSH and CDR2 LQKENI. The CDR3 bases are TGTGCCAGCTCCCGGGGGGAAACCTACGAGCAGTACTTC. This encodes CASSRGETYEQYF.

J is TRBJ1-2 and V is TRBV5-1; tentative D call: TRBD1 (5 bases). Germline-derived CDR1 and CDR2 are SGHRS and YFSETQ. The ends were cut back, 4 bases at V and 0 bases at J, with 13 bases in the middle. This CDR3 has 15 amino acids. CDR3 nucleotide sequence: TGCGCCAGCAGCGCGACAGCAACCCCTAACTATGGCTACACCTTC. It translates to CASSATATPNYGYTF.

For this clone: Different DNA sequences within this sample yield the same CDR3. This chain connects TRBV5-1 to TRBJ1-1; D gene unclear. Trimming removed 0 bases from V and 0 bases from J, with 6 bases in between. Germline V CDR1 and CDR2: SGHRS, YFSETQ. CDR3 length: 14 amino acids. The CDR3 protein is CASSLASMNTEAFF. The CDR3 nucleotides are TGCGCCAGCAGCTTGGCCAGTATGAACACTGAAGCTTTCTTT.

The chain couples TRBV5-1 to TRBJ1-2, with 10 bases lining up with TRBD1. The J segment lost 4 bases and the V segment lost 4 bases, leaving 4 bases of the junction unmatched. This CDR3 has 14 residues. CDR1 is SGHRS and CDR2 is YFSETQ in the germline V gene. Written as DNA, the CDR3 is TGCGCCAGCAGCGGACAGGGGGATGGCTATGGCTACACCTTC. Protein: CASSGQGDGYGYTF.

Here the CDR3 DNA reads TGTGCCAGCAGCGTAGGACTGAACTCTGGAAACACCATATATTTT. Translated: CASSVGLNSGNTIYF. This chain links TRBV9 with TRBJ1-3; D is unresolved. Germline lookup yields CDR1 SGDLS and CDR2 YYNGEE. The CDR3 spans 15 residues. Trimming left V 0 bases short and J 0 bases short, with 7 bases between.

V gene TRBV5-6 combines with J gene TRBJ2-1; D might be TRBD1 (5 bases). V was cut by 6 bases and J by 0 bases, with 13 bases left in between. Germline V gene data show CDR1 as SGHDT and CDR2 as YYEEEE. The CDR3 spans 15 residues. Here the CDR3 reads CASIRAASSYNEQFF. In DNA, the CDR3 is TGTGCCAGCATCAGGGCAGCGAGCTCCTACAATGAGCAGTTCTTC.

This chain uses TRBV4-2 with TRBJ2-2; 8 bases align to TRBD1. The CDR3 sequence is 16 residues long. Germline-derived CDR1 and CDR2 are LGHNA and YNFKEQ. V was clipped by 4 bases and J by 4 bases; unmatched bases: 8. Here the CDR3 reads CASSPETGATTGELFF. CDR3 bases: TGTGCCAGCAGCCCAGAGACAGGGGCCACCACCGGGGAGCTGTTTTTT.

This chain uses TRBV7-2 with TRBJ1-5; the match to TRBD1 covers 7 bases. Trimming removed 2 bases from V and 1 base from J; junction bases left unmatched: 11. This CDR3 spans 18 amino acids. Per the germline V gene, CDR1 is SGHTA and CDR2 is FQGNSA. This CDR3 is CASSLSNVVRGSNQPQHF. CDR3 sequence (DNA): TGTGCCAGCAGCTTATCCAACGTCGTCAGGGGGAGCAATCAGCCCCAGCATTTT.

The rearrangement uses TRBV7-9 and TRBJ1-1; D is undetermined. The CDR3 loop spans 14 amino acids. V was shortened by 3 bases and J by 1 base, with 9 bases between the two germline ends. Germline CDR1 SEHNR, CDR2 FQNEAQ (reference sequence). The CDR3 protein is CASSFSSGNTEAFF. DNA of the CDR3: TGTGCCAGCAGCTTCTCGTCAGGGAACACTGAAGCTTTCTTT.

This sequence joins TRBV12-5 and TRBJ2-5, with 10 bases that match TRBD1. Germline loops: CDR1 LGHNT, CDR2 FRNRAP. The J segment lost 3 bases and the V segment lost 6 bases, leaving 10 bases of the junction unmatched. This CDR3 is built from 16 residues. CDR3 coding DNA: TGTGCTAGTGGCCAATACGACAGGGGGCGGGAAGAGACCCAGTACTTC. Its protein product is CASGQYDRGREETQYF.

The chain joins TRBV6-5 to TRBJ2-3; perhaps TRBD2 as D (6 bases). CDR3 size: 14 residues. Trimming shortened V by 6 bases and J by 6 bases, and 16 bases separated the two germline ends. Germline lookup yields CDR1 MNHEY and CDR2 SVGAGI. The CDR3 here is CASRLSGVGDTQYF. CDR3 nucleotide sequence: TGTGCCAGCAGGCTTTCGGGAGTGGGGGATACGCAGTATTTT.

V gene TRBV15 combines with J gene TRBJ1-5, with 7 bases identical to TRBD1. The V and J ends lost 1 base and 9 bases, in that order; junction bases with no gene match: 9. This CDR3 contains 15 residues. The V gene's germline CDR1 is LNHNV and CDR2 YYDKDF (reference sequence). CDR3 in amino acids: CATSRGGQVRGPQHF. In DNA form, the CDR3 reads TGTGCCACCAGCAGAGGAGGACAGGTTAGGGGGCCCCAGCATTTT.

The chain employs TRBV19 and TRBJ1-2; D may be TRBD1 (6 bases). The CDR3 totals 16 residues. Germline-derived CDR1 and CDR2 are LNHDA and SQIVND (reference sequence). V was cut by 3 bases and J by 3 bases, with 17 bases left in between. CDR3 DNA sequence: TGTGCCAGTAGTATTTTTTCAGGGGCGCTTCACTATGGCTACACCTTC. Its translation is CASSIFSGALHYGYTF.

This chain uses TRBV10-3 with TRBJ2-7, with 8 bases matching TRBD1. J gave up 6 bases and V 6 bases, and 10 bases lay outside the gene matches. In germline, CDR1 is ENHRY, CDR2 SYGVKD. The length of the CDR3 is 14 residues. The CDR3 region has the DNA TGTGCCATCAGGGACCCGACAGGGGAGTTCGAGCAGTACTTC. Protein product: CAIRDPTGEFEQYF.

The chain links TRBV25-1 to TRBJ1-2; D perhaps matches TRBD1 (5 bases). Trimming removed 4 bases from V and 0 bases from J, with 9 bases in between. Per germline, CDR1 MGHDK and CDR2 SYGVNS. CDR3 length equals 14 residues. The CDR3 DNA sequence: TGTGCCAGCAGTGTTTCAGGGCCTAACTATGGCTACACCTTC. Translated, it gives CASSVSGPNYGYTF.

The chain employs TRBV9 and TRBJ2-1, with 7 bases fitting TRBD2. Trimming took 4 bases from V and 3 from J; bases not matched to a gene: 7. Per germline, CDR1 SGDLS and CDR2 YYNGEE. The CDR3 has 15 residues. The CDR3 region is CASSRAGDLYNEQFF. The CDR3 DNA reads as TGTGCCAGCAGCCGCGCGGGAGATCTCTACAATGAGCAGTTCTTC.

Of note for this clone: One end of the junction fails to match germline, which may point to a read error. The J gene is TRBJ2-3, the V gene TRBV18; 7 positions agree with TRBD1. From germline, CDR1 is KGHSH and CDR2 LQKENI. The CDR3 sequence is 16 residues long. The DNA of the CDR3 is TGTGCCAGCTCACCAAGGTCAAAGGGGGCATCAGATAAGCAGTATTTT. Encoded protein: CASSPRSKGASDKQYF.

V and J are TRBV7-8 and TRBJ1-2; maybe TRBD1 (5 bases). From germline, CDR1 is SGHVS and CDR2 FQNEAQ. The CDR3 is made up of 16 amino acids. The ends were cut back, 2 bases at V and 6 bases at J, with 19 bases in the middle. The CDR3 spells CASSLTISTVPNGYTF. The CDR3 region has the DNA TGTGCCAGCAGCTTAACCATTTCGACAGTTCCGAATGGCTACACCTTC.

CDR3 protein: CASSLSLAGVYNEQFF. Here the CDR3 DNA reads TGTGCCAGCAGCTTATCACTAGCGGGGGTGTACAATGAGCAGTTCTTC. The rearrangement uses TRBV7-9 and TRBJ2-1; 11 bases map to TRBD2. The CDR3 has 16 residues. Trimming cost V 2 bases and J 4 bases; bases outside gene matches: 4. CDR1 and CDR2 from the germline V gene are SEHNR and FQNEAQ (reference sequence).

The chain has TRBV19 and TRBJ1-2; 7 bases agree with TRBD1. The V gene end was trimmed by 2 bases and the J gene end by 8 bases; junction bases not matched to a gene: 5. The CDR3 contains 13 residues. Germline CDR1 is LNHDA and CDR2 is SQIVND (reference sequence). The DNA of the CDR3 is TGTGCCAGTAGTATATGGACAGGAGAAGGCTACACCTTC. Protein product: CASSIWTGEGYTF. Filled out from reference TRBV19 and TRBJ1-2, the complete variable domain reads DGGITQSPKYLFRKEGQNVTLSCEQNLNHDAMYWYRQDPGQGLRLIYYSQIVNDFQKGDIAEGYSVSREKKESFPLTVTSAQKNPTAFYLCASSIWTGEGYTFGSGTRLTVV.

CDR3 bases: TGCAGCGTTGGTCCTCAAGAGACCCAGTACTTC. Translating it yields CSVGPQETQYF. V gene TRBV29-1 combines with J gene TRBJ2-5; D gene ambiguous. Deletions cut 4 bases from V and 2 bases from J, with 5 bases between. CDR1 SQVTM and CDR2 ANQGSEA come from the germline V gene. The CDR3 length is 11 residues.

The rearrangement links TRBV6-1 to TRBJ1-2; tentative D call: TRBD1 (5 bases). The V gene lost 2 bases and the J gene lost 8 bases, with 18 bases spanning the gap. The CDR3 spans 15 residues. Germline V gene sequence: CDR1 MNHNS, CDR2 SASEGT. In nucleotides, the CDR3 is TGTGCCAGCAGTGAATTGAGCAGGGAGGGGTTCGGCTACACCTTC. It translates to CASSELSREGFGYTF.

V gene TRBV4-1 combines with J gene TRBJ2-1; 8 bases match TRBD2. The germline V gene encodes CDR1 MGHRA and CDR2 YSYEKL. Germline trimming cut 0 bases from V and 0 bases from J; bases unmatched to any gene: 4. The CDR3 covers 17 residues. The CDR3 DNA reads TGCGCCAGCAGCCAAGATCAACTAGCGGTCTCCTACAATGAGCAGTTCTTC. It codes for CASSQDQLAVSYNEQFF.

V gene TRBV18 combines with J gene TRBJ2-2; 8 positions match TRBD1. V was clipped by 2 bases and J by 4 bases; unmatched bases: 6. The CDR3 length is 16 residues. The germline CDR1 and CDR2 sequences are KGHSH and LQKENI. This chain's CDR3 is CASSPNQGAVTGELFF. In DNA form, the CDR3 reads TGTGCCAGCTCACCAAATCAGGGGGCGGTCACCGGGGAGCTGTTTTTT.

Turning to this clone: The same CDR3 also results from other DNA sequences found in this sample. V and J are TRBV28 and TRBJ1-2, with D tentatively TRBD1 (6 bases). Germline CDR1 and CDR2: MDHEN and SYDVKM. Trimming cost V 6 bases and J 5 bases, with 10 bases left between them. This CDR3 is 12 amino acids long. The CDR3, as DNA: TGTGCCAGCAGCCCGACAGGTTATGGCTACACCTTC. Protein sequence: CASSPTGYGYTF.

This rearrangement joins TRBV11-2 to TRBJ2-2, with D uncertain. V lost 1 base, J lost 8 bases, and 11 bases lay in between. Germline V lookup: CDR1 SGHAT, CDR2 FQNNGV. CDR3 length equals 14 residues. The CDR3 DNA is TGTGCCAGCAGCTTAGTGGCCTTAACGGGGGAGCTGTTTTTT. Protein product: CASSLVALTGELFF.

The chain has TRBV2 and TRBJ1-1; D possibly corresponds to TRBD1 (6 bases). Trimming pared 6 bases from V and 8 bases from J, leaving 16 bases between. The CDR3 totals 13 residues. Germline V gene sequence: CDR1 SNHLY, CDR2 FYNNEI. The CDR3 protein is CASRQYGGVEAFF. In DNA, the CDR3 is TGTGCCAGCAGGCAATATGGGGGCGTGGAAGCTTTCTTT.

The rearrangement joins TRBV5-6 to TRBJ1-6; 9 nucleotides align to TRBD1. The CDR3 has 15 residues. Germline CDR1 reads SGHDT; CDR2 reads YYEEEE. Trimming removed 6 bases from V and 8 bases from J; junction bases left unmatched: 9. CDR3 in DNA: TGTGCCAGCACCCTATATGGGACAGGGCATTCACCCCTCCACTTT. Amino acid sequence: CASTLYGTGHSPLHF.

This sequence joins TRBV5-1 and TRBJ1-2; D unresolved. The CDR3 is 14 amino acids. Trimming left V 2 bases short and J 4 bases short, with 12 bases between. CDR1 and CDR2 (germline): SGHRS, YFSETQ. Written as DNA, the CDR3 is TGCGCCAGCAGCTTAGCCGGGGAAGGCTATGGCTACACCTTC. Translated: CASSLAGEGYGYTF.

The chain links TRBV6-1 to TRBJ1-4; 9 bases agree with TRBD1. Germline trimming cut 8 bases from V and 5 bases from J; bases unmatched to any gene: 3. This CDR3 is 13 amino acids long. From germline, CDR1 is MNHNS and CDR2 SASEGT. This chain's CDR3 is CASGTGQNEKLFF. Here the CDR3 DNA reads TGTGCCAGCGGGACAGGGCAAAATGAAAAACTGTTTTTT.